This T cell receptor (beta chain) came from a study of breast tumors, draining lymph nodes, adjacent tissues. Findings and caveats of the study: Luminal-like breast cancer showed significantly greater tumor-nontumor repertoire similarity than basal-like breast cancer did. Tumor TCR diversity was below lymph nodes but above nontumor tissue. Data only fit, rather than demonstrated, lymph node origin of most tumor T cells. The data were judged consistent with most tumor T cells coming from lymph node and expanding in tumor.

This clonotype was recorded a few times. Its antigen remains unknown. CDR1 and CDR2 (germline): DFQATT, SNEGSKA (reference sequence). The CDR3 contains 12 residues. V lost 6 bases and J 7 bases, leaving 10 bases between the germline ends. A single record per CDR3 protein comes from TCRdb applying MiXCR to the multiplex PCR reads. The sample has tens of thousands of distinct CDR3 sequences, approximately 57% seen once; the top ten hold 18%. The chain combines TRBV20-1 with TRBJ1-6; D unresolved. This TCR was recovered from a female donor with breast cancer. Some clones in this sample may be carry-over from other donors' samples. Specimen: breast tumor tissue. The CDR3 here is CSAPARNSPLHF. The CDR3 DNA sequence: TGCAGTGCCCCAGCGCGAAATTCACCCCTCCACTTT.